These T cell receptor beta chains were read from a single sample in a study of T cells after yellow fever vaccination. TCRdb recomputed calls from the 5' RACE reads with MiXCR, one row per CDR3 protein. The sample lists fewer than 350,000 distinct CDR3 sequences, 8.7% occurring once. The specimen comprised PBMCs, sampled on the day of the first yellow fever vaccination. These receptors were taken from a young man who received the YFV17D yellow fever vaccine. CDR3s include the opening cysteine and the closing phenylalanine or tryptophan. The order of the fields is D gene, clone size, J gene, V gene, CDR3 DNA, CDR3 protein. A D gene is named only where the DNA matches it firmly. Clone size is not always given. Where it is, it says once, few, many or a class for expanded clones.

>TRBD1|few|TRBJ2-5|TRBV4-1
TGCGCCAGCAGCCAAGTCGGACAGGGCCTCGAGACCCAGTACTTC
CASSQVGQGLETQYF
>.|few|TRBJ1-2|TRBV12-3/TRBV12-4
TGTGCCAGCAGTTTAACCCCGCATGGCTACACCTTC
CASSLTPHGYTF
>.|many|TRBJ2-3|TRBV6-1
TGTGCCAGCAGGACGGACTACTCCCCCACAGATACGCAGTATTTT
CASRTDYSPTDTQYF
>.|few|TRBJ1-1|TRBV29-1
TGCAGCGTTGAACCCGGCGGGGCTGAAGCTTTCTTT
CSVEPGGAEAFF
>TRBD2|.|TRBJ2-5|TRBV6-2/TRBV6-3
TGTGCCAGCGCGGGGGGCGAAGAGACCCAGTACTTC
CASAGGEETQYF
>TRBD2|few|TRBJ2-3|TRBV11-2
TGTGCCAGCAGCCCAGGGGGGGCCGGGACTAGCGGGGCGGATACGCAGTATTTT
CASSPGGAGTSGADTQYF
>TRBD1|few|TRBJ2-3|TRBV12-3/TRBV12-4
TGTGCCATCACCTTGACAGGGTCGGATGAAACAGATACGCAGTATTTT
CAITLTGSDETDTQYF
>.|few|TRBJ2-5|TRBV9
TGTGCCAGCAGCGGCCCCAGGCGGGAGACCCAGTACTTC
CASSGPRRETQYF
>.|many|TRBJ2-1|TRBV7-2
TGTGCCAGCAGCTTAGGAGGGCAGTCCCCAGCCTACAATGAGCAGTTCTTC
CASSLGGQSPAYNEQFF
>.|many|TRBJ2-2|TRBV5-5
TGTGCCAGCGGAATTAACGGGGAGCTGTTTTTT
CASGINGELFF
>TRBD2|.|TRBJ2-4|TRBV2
TGTGCCAGCAGTGAACCCTCCGGGCTAGCGGGGGCCAATTATTTAGCCAAAAACATTCAGTACTTC
CASSEPSGLAGANYLAKNIQYF
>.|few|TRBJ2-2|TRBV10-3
TGTGCCATCACGGGACGGAACACCGGGGAGCTGTTTTTT
CAITGRNTGELFF
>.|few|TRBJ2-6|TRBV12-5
TGTGCTAGTGGTTGGGCCTGGAGCAGGGGTATTAGTCAACCTGGGGCCAACGTCCTGACTTTC
CASGWAWSRGISQPGANVLTF
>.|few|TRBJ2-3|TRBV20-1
TGCAGTGCTAGAGAGGACGGGCCAGATACGCAGTATTTT
CSAREDGPDTQYF
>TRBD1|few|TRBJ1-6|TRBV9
TGTGCCAGCAGCCCCGGACAGGCAATACAGATTAATTCACCCCTCCACTTT
CASSPGQAIQINSPLHF
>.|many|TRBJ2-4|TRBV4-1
TGCGCCAGCAGCCCCGAGCGCGGGGAAGTCGGCAAAAACATTCAGTACTTC
CASSPERGEVGKNIQYF
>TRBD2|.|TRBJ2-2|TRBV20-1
TGCAGTGCTAGAGATGGGGGGGAACCCACCGGGGAGCTGTTTTTT
CSARDGGEPTGELFF
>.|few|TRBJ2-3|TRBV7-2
TGTGCCAGCTCCCAGCCCCCGGGTACCTTCGCAGATACGCAGTATTTT
CASSQPPGTFADTQYF
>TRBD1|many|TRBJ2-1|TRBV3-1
TGTGCCAGCAGCCACAGAGGACAGGGGAATGAGCAGTTCTTC
CASSHRGQGNEQFF
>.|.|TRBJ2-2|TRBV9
TGTGCCAGCAGCGTAGCGGGGCACACCGGGGAGCTGTTTTTT
CASSVAGHTGELFF
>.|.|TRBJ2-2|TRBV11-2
TGTGCCAGCAGCTCCCTGGGCGGGGGCCCGAACACCGGGGAGCTGTTTTTT
CASSSLGGGPNTGELFF
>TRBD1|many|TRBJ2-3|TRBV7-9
TGTGCCAGCAGCTTAGCTCAGGGGGCAGCAGATACGCAGTATTTT
CASSLAQGAADTQYF
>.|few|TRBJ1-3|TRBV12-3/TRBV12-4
TGTGCCAGCAGTTTGGGGAACGCTGGAAACACCATATATTTT
CASSLGNAGNTIYF
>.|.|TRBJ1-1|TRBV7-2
TGTGCCAGCAGCTTTTCAGGGACGAACACTGAAGCTTTCTTT
CASSFSGTNTEAFF
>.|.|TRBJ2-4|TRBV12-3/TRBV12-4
TGTGCCAGCAGTTTTGGCCCCGAAAACATTCAGTACTTC
CASSFGPENIQYF
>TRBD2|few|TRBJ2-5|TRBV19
TGTGCCAGTAGGAACCTAGCGGGGCCCAGTCAAGAGACCCAGTACTTC
CASRNLAGPSQETQYF
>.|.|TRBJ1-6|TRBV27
TGTGCCAGCACGGAGACCTATAATTCACCCCTCCACTTT
CASTETYNSPLHF
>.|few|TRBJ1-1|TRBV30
TGTGCCTGGAAAAAGCCGGGGGGCACTGAAGCTTTCTTT
CAWKKPGGTEAFF
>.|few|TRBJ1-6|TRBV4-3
TGCGCCAGCAGCCAACTAGGTGGGGGGGTTTCACCCCTCCACTTT
CASSQLGGGVSPLHF
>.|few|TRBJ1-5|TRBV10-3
TGTGCCATCAGTGAGTCTGGGAGTAGCAATCAGCCCCAGCATTTT
CAISESGSSNQPQHF
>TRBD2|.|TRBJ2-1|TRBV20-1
TGCAGTGCACCAAGCGGGGACTCCTACAATGAGCAGTTCTTC
CSAPSGDSYNEQFF
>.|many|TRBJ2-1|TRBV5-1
TGCGCCAGCAGCTTTGGTGGGTACAATGAGCAGTTCTTC
CASSFGGYNEQFF
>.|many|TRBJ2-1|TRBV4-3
TGCGCCAGCAGCCCACAGCCGTACAATGAGCAGTTCTTC
CASSPQPYNEQFF
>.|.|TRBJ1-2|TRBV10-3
TGTGCAACCTTCACGGGGGGCCACTATGGCTACACCTTC
CATFTGGHYGYTF
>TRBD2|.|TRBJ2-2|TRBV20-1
TGCAGCGTTAGCGGCCCGGGACTAGGCAACACCGGGGAGCTGTTTTTT
CSVSGPGLGNTGELFF
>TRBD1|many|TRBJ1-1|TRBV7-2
TGTGCCAGCAGCTCCGACAGGGAGGATGAAGCTTTCTTT
CASSSDREDEAFF
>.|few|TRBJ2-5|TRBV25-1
TGTGCCAGCAGTCGGACACACGTAGGAGAGACCCAGTACTTC
CASSRTHVGETQYF
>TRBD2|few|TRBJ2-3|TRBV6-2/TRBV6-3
TGTGCCAGCAGTTACTCGCGAGGTGGGACTAGTCCAGATACGCAGTATTTT
CASSYSRGGTSPDTQYF
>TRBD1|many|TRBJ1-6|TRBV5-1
TGCGCCAGCAGCTTGGAAGGGACAGGGGGTTCACCCCTCCACTTT
CASSLEGTGGSPLHF
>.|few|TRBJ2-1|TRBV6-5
TGTGCCAGCAGCCCCGGGACTTGGAAGCAGTTCTTC
CASSPGTWKQFF
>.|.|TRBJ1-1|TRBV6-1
TGTGCCAGCGGAGCCTGGGGGGCCTTTAACACTGAAGCTTTCTTT
CASGAWGAFNTEAFF
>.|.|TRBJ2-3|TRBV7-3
TGTGCCAGCAGCTTACAGGGGGGGACAGTTACAGATACGCAGTATTTT
CASSLQGGTVTDTQYF
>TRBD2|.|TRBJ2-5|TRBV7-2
TGTGCCAGCAGCTTAGCACCCGGACTAGCGGGGGGGCGGGAAGAGACCCAGTACTTC
CASSLAPGLAGGREETQYF
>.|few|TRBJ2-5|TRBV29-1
TGCAGCGCCACAGGGAGTAGGGAGACCCAGTACTTC
CSATGSRETQYF
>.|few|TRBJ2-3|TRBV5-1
TGCGCCAGCAGCTTGGACCTCCGGGATACGCAGTATTTT
CASSLDLRDTQYF